One and the same sample provided the 24 T cell receptor beta chains below, sequenced in a study of blood T cells in healthy people across ages. A sample-barcoded 5' primer and a J-beta primer mix were used in a second PCR of roughly 6 to 11 cycles. MiXCR, run by TCRdb on the 5' RACE reads, gives a single entry per CDR3 protein. The sample carries approximately 900,000 distinct CDR3 sequences, 40% to 60% recorded once. Material for sequencing was blood. Source of these receptors: a man aged 25 to 40 in good health.

The chain couples TRBV10-3 to TRBJ2-2; D is possibly TRBD1 (5 bases). CDR1 is ENHRY and CDR2 is SYGVKD in the germline V gene. V lost 11 bases and J lost 1, with 14 bases in between. This CDR3 spans 14 amino acids. This chain's CDR3 is CAFGTQGNTGELFF. The DNA of the CDR3 is TGTGCCTTCGGAACCCAGGGGAACACCGGGGAGCTGTTTTTT.

The V and J genes are TRBV7-9 and TRBJ2-1, with 11 bases fitting TRBD2. Germline values: CDR1 SEHNR, CDR2 FQNEAQ (reference sequence). The V and J ends lost 2 bases and 7 bases, in that order; junction bases with no gene match: 4. The CDR3 runs to 15 residues. The CDR3, as DNA: TGTGCCAGCAGCTTACCTTCTAGCGGGGGGAATGAGCAGTTCTTC. Amino acid sequence: CASSLPSSGGNEQFF.

The J gene is TRBJ2-5, the V gene TRBV12-3 or TRBV12-4, with 7 positions matching TRBD1. Germline trimming cut 5 bases from V and 3 bases from J; bases unmatched to any gene: 3. This CDR3 has 13 residues. CDR3 bases: TGTGCCAGCAGTCGTACAGGGGAAGAGACCCAGTACTTC. This translates into CASSRTGEETQYF.

The chain carries TRBV27 and TRBJ2-3; D is unclear. Looked up from germline, CDR1 is MNHEY and CDR2 is SMNVEV (reference sequence). The CDR3 runs to 15 residues. The ends were cut back, 3 bases at V and 3 bases at J, with 13 bases in the middle. The CDR3 loop is CASSFYNFVTDTQYF. In DNA, the CDR3 is TGTGCCAGCAGTTTCTACAACTTCGTAACAGATACGCAGTATTTT.

The chain recombines TRBV6-2 or TRBV6-3 with TRBJ1-2; D is possibly TRBD1 (5 bases). CDR3 length: 15 residues. Trimming removed 8 bases at V and 3 bases at J, with 19 bases between. Germline-derived CDR1 and CDR2 are MNHEY and SVGEGT. The CDR3 loop reads CASLSPGQGDYGYTF. CDR3 nucleotides: TGTGCCAGCCTTTCGCCGGGGCAAGGGGACTATGGCTACACCTTC.

The V call is TRBV20-1, the J call TRBJ2-3, with no clear D. V was pared by 5 bases and J by 4 bases, with 19 bases between. CDR3 length equals 15 residues. Germline V CDR1 and CDR2: DFQATT, SNEGSKA (reference sequence). This chain's CDR3 is CSASSPASWADTQYF. CDR3 nucleotide sequence: TGCAGTGCTTCGAGTCCGGCCTCGTGGGCAGATACGCAGTATTTT.

As regards this clonotype: The junction departs from the called germline gene at one end, perhaps through a read error. The V gene is TRBV9, the J gene TRBJ2-3, with 7 nucleotides matching TRBD2. CDR3 length equals 16 residues. The germline CDR1 and CDR2 sequences are SGDLS and YYNGEE. For the CDR3, the DNA is TGTGCCAACAGCGTAGAGAACGGGGGGAGCACAGATACGCAGTATTTT. Protein sequence: CANSVENGGSTDTQYF.

J is TRBJ2-7 and V is TRBV5-1; tentatively, D is TRBD1 or TRBD2 (5 bases each). CDR3 size: 13 residues. Germline V CDR1 and CDR2: SGHRS, YFSETQ. Deletions cut 4 bases from V and 5 bases from J, with 13 bases between. CDR3 amino acids: CASSDGPGHEQYF. The CDR3 coding sequence is TGCGCCAGCAGCGACGGACCGGGGCACGAGCAGTACTTC.

This clonotype was observed a handful of times. The chain uses TRBV6-5 and TRBJ2-3, with a weak D call TRBD2 (5 bases). The CDR3 length is 14 residues. V was trimmed by 5 bases and J by 6 bases, leaving 15 bases between them. Germline-derived CDR1 and CDR2 are MNHEY and SVGAGI. DNA of the CDR3: TGTGCCAGCAGTGCCGACGGGGTCACTGATACGCAGTATTTT. Protein product: CASSADGVTDTQYF.

The chain joins TRBV6-5 to TRBJ2-7, with D maybe TRBD2 (5 bases). The CDR3 runs 15 residues. V lost 1 base and J lost 7, with 17 bases in between. Germline CDR1 is MNHEY and CDR2 is SVGAGI. CDR3 amino acids: CASSYYPGRPNEQYF. As DNA, the CDR3 is TGTGCCAGCAGTTACTACCCGGGGAGACCCAATGAGCAGTACTTC.

J is TRBJ2-5 and V is TRBV21-1. TRBV21-1 is noted as a pseudogene. The CDR3 totals 12 residues. The CDR3 nucleotides are TGTGCCAGCAGCAGGTGGCATGAGACCCAGTACTTC. Protein product: CASSRWHETQYF.

This chain links TRBV29-1 with TRBJ1-1; D might be TRBD1 (6 bases). The CDR3 contains 15 residues. Per germline, CDR1 SQVTM and CDR2 ANQGSEA. Trimming cost V 4 bases and J 2 bases, with 17 bases left between them. The CDR3: CSVGDATGTNTEAFF. In DNA form, the CDR3 reads TGCAGCGTTGGAGACGCGACAGGAACTAACACTGAAGCTTTCTTT.

On this clonotype itself: The junction and the germline gene differ at one end; a read error may be behind it. V and J are TRBV4-2 and TRBJ2-5; D is possibly TRBD2 (5 bases). Germline CDR1 LGHNA, CDR2 YNFKEQ. The length of the CDR3 is 16 residues. Here the CDR3 reads CASRQGRNGDVETQYF. In DNA, the CDR3 is TGTGCCAGCAGGCAAGGTCGGAACGGGGATGTGGAGACCCAGTACTTC.

The chain employs TRBV28 and TRBJ2-5, with a weak D call TRBD1 (6 bases). Trimming shortened V by 7 bases and J by 1 base, and 13 bases separated the two germline ends. Germline values: CDR1 MDHEN, CDR2 SYDVKM. This CDR3 region has 14 residues. DNA for the CDR3: TGTGCCAGCAACATACAGGGTCTCCAAGAGACCCAGTACTTC. Its protein product is CASNIQGLQETQYF.

This clonotype showed up just a few times. This chain links TRBV10-3 with TRBJ1-1; D gene ambiguous. Trimming cost V 2 bases and J 5 bases, with 9 bases left between them. This CDR3 has 13 residues. Germline V lookup: CDR1 ENHRY, CDR2 SYGVKD. This CDR3 reads CAISEGRSTEAFF. The DNA of the CDR3 is TGTGCCATCAGTGAGGGTCGGAGTACTGAAGCTTTCTTT.

The rearrangement uses TRBV4-1 and TRBJ2-7, with TRBD2 identical over 9 bases. The trim removed 5 bases at V and 7 bases at J, leaving 15 bases unmatched. The CDR3 runs 16 residues. Germline assignment: CDR1 MGHRA and CDR2 YSYEKL. CDR3 sequence (DNA): TGCGCCAGCAGCTCCCCCCTGTTGGGACTAGCCTCAGAGCAGTACTTC. Translation gives CASSSPLLGLASEQYF.

Ten or more counts support this clonotype. The chain carries TRBV20-1 and TRBJ2-1, with 8 positions matching TRBD2. Germline CDR1 DFQATT, CDR2 SNEGSKA (reference sequence). This CDR3 is built from 16 residues. V trimming: 0 bases; J trimming: 1 base; junction bases outside the gene matches: 5. CDR3 sequence (DNA): TGCAGTGCTAGAGATCCGTCGGGGGGGTCCTACAATGAGCAGTTCTTC. Amino acid sequence: CSARDPSGGSYNEQFF.

This clonotype was observed many times. This chain joins TRBV27 and TRBJ2-5; tentative D call: TRBD2 (6 bases). The CDR3 is 11 amino acids. V was cut by 3 bases and J by 7 bases, with 6 bases left in between. Germline assignment: CDR1 MNHEY and CDR2 SMNVEV (reference sequence). The CDR3: CASSFGGTQYF. CDR3 DNA sequence: TGTGCCAGCAGTTTCGGGGGGACCCAGTACTTC.

The chain has TRBV28 and TRBJ1-2; TRBD1 agrees at 7 bases. Germline lookup yields CDR1 MDHEN and CDR2 SYDVKM. V dropped 4 bases and J dropped 4; count of bases not matched to a gene: 6. This CDR3 has 14 amino acids. CDR3 sequence (DNA): TGTGCCAGCAGTTCCCCCGCAGGGGGCTATGGCTACACCTTC. It is translated as CASSSPAGGYGYTF.

V usage is TRBV9 and J usage is TRBJ2-5, with TRBD1 matching 8 bases. J was trimmed by 2 bases and V by 0 bases; bases with no gene match: 3. Germline CDR1 reads SGDLS; CDR2 reads YYNGEE. The CDR3 extends over 15 amino acids. CDR3 region: CASSVDRGAQETQYF. CDR3 coding DNA: TGTGCCAGCAGCGTAGACAGGGGGGCTCAAGAGACCCAGTACTTC.

The CDR3 nucleotides read TGCAGCGTTGAGAGGGGGCGCAGCAATGAGCAGTTCTTC. Its protein is CSVERGRSNEQFF. The chain recombines TRBV29-1 with TRBJ2-1, with TRBD1 matching over 7 bases. The V segment lost 3 bases and the J segment 6 bases; nucleotides outside the gene matches: 5. This CDR3 comprises 13 residues. The germline V gene has CDR1 SQVTM and CDR2 ANQGSEA.

V usage is TRBV6-5 and J usage is TRBJ2-6, with a possible D match to TRBD1 (6 bases). The V gene's germline CDR1 is MNHEY and CDR2 SVGAGI. The CDR3 totals 16 residues. The germline V and J ends were trimmed by 5 bases and 0 bases, with 11 bases remaining between them. CDR3 protein: CASSPTGTSGANVLTF. The CDR3 bases are TGTGCCAGCAGTCCTACAGGGACCTCTGGGGCCAACGTCCTGACTTTC.

This clonotype was picked up a small number of times. The CDR3 DNA reads TGTGCCAGCAGTTACACCTATTCCTACGAGCAGTACTTC. Amino acid sequence: CASSYTYSYEQYF. The gene calls are TRBV6-5 and TRBJ2-7, with D hard to call. Germline CDR1 reads MNHEY; CDR2 reads SVGAGI. Between the trimmed V and J ends, which lost 2 bases and 1 base, there was a span of 6 bases. The CDR3 is made up of 13 amino acids.

This clonotype was counted at least ten times. This chain connects TRBV12-3 or TRBV12-4 to TRBJ1-2, with D perhaps TRBD1 (5 bases). The CDR3 covers 15 residues. V lost 5 bases, J lost 5 bases, and 18 bases lay in between. CDR3 in DNA: TGTGCCAGCAGTCCCTCGGCGGGACGTATTTATGGCTACACCTTC. It yields the protein CASSPSAGRIYGYTF.